This TCR beta chain emerged from a study of OX40 agonist ivuxolimab in advanced cancers. Some background on the complete study: Ivuxolimab, which targeted the costimulatory receptor OX40 (CD134), was an agonistic, fully human IgG2 monoclonal antibody. Patients were allowed to have had prior anti-PD-1, anti-PD-L1 or anti-CTLA-4 therapy, and 40% of the dose-escalation patients had been treated with checkpoint inhibitors. A male proportion of approximately 83% and a mean age of around 60 years, ranging from roughly 23 to 90, were recorded for the dose-escalation cohort. Peripheral TCRbeta sequencing aimed to test whether ivuxolimab altered TCR sequence diversity and caused clonal T-cell expansion. Intravenous ivuxolimab was administered to patients every 2 weeks at six dose levels: 0.01, 0.1, 0.3, 1.5, 3 and 10 mg/kg. Partial responses occurred in three dose-escalation patients, of whom one had hepatocellular carcinoma and two had cutaneous melanoma. The paper describes the monotherapy dose-escalation part (N ≈ 50 patients) of the phase I trial of ivuxolimab. Among the approximately 50 dose-escalation patients, approximately 20 had hepatocellular carcinoma, roughly 15 melanoma, 9 renal cell carcinoma and 9 head and neck cancer. Points the paper makes about the study in general: In the 0.1-3.0 mg/kg groups, partial responders had among the lowest normalized peripheral clonal expansion, particularly in CD8+ T cells. Low levels of normalized T-cell clonal expansion were also seen in some nonresponding patients. Which antigens the clonally expanded peripheral T cells were specific for was not determined. Clonal expansion of both CD4+ and CD8+ blood T cells was observed from baseline to week 6 at doses 0.1 to 3.0 mg/kg. After ivuxolimab, more expanded clones were found on average in CD8+ T cells than in CD4+ T cells.

The trial excluded patients who had a history of autoimmune disease or who were on systemic immunosuppression. In every dose cohort, peripheral blood was drawn for TCR sequencing at baseline, cycle 4 day 1, and cycle 7 day 1. Samples came from an open-label, multicenter, first-in-human phase I dose-escalation trial of ivuxolimab. The trial enrolled adults with locally advanced or metastatic head and neck squamous cell, hepatocellular, melanoma or renal cell carcinoma. Before TCR sequencing, CD4+ T cells and CD8+ T cells were sorted from peripheral blood as separate populations. Genomic DNA was isolated from the sorted cells so that the TCRbeta CDR3 region could be sequenced. TCRbeta CDR3 regions were sequenced using the immunoSEQ Assay. Here the immuneACCESS table is served through TCRdb, limited to in-frame sequences with V and J called. Missing clones are a known gap in these copies; in checked studies unresolved V genes cover under half, and the rest lacks a known reason. For this sample there are 60,000 or so clones; 82% appear just once. The ten largest clones add up to approximately 0.49% of the sample.

For this clone: Its antigen specificity is not known. No per-base quality is available; no much larger clone lies one base away.

CDR1 is given as SGHTA and CDR2 as FQGNSA, both from the germline V gene. The CDR3 contains 16 residues, cysteine and phenylalanine counted. CDR3 DNA only is kept here, 48 bases in frame from base 1. V is cut by 5 bases and J by 9 bases, and the space between the germline ends is 23 bases. This clonotype was sampled from an adult with an advanced solid tumor such as melanoma, head and neck, liver or kidney cancer. The source material was CD4+ or CD8+ T cells sorted from blood, sampled in a trial of the OX40 agonist ivuxolimab. The receptor chain draws on TRBV7-2 and TRBJ2-1, with the identity of the D gene unclear. The CDR3 is CASSHRVAGRNSEQFF. Read as DNA, the sequence is TGTGCCAGCAGCCACCGTGTGGCAGGTCGTAACAGTGAGCAGTTCTTC. Reference TRBV7-2 and TRBJ2-1 genes cover what lies past the CDR3, so the full variable domain is GAGVSQSPSNKVTEKGKDVELRCDPISGHTALYWYRQSLGQGLEFLIYFQGNSAPDKSGLPSDRFSAERTGGSVSTLTIQRTQQEDSAVYLCASSHRVAGRNSEQFFGPGTRLTVL.